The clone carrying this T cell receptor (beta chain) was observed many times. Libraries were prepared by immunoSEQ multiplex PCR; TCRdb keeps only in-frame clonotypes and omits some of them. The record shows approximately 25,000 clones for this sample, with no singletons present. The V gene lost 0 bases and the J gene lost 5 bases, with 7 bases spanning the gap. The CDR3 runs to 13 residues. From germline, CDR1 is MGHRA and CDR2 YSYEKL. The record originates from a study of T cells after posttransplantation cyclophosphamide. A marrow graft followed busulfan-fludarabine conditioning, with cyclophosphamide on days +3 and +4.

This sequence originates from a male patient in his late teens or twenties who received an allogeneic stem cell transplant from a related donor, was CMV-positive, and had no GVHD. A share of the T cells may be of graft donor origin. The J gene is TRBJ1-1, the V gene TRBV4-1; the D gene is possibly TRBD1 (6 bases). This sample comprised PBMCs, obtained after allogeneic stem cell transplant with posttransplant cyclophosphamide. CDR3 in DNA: TGCGCCAGCAGCCAAGAACAGGGAACTGAAGCTTTCTTT. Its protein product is CASSQEQGTEAFF.